The subject of this entry is one T cell receptor beta chain. The junction had 5 bases not matched to a gene; V was cut back by 3 bases and J by 2 bases. The CDR3 has 15 residues. CDR1 SGHDN and CDR2 FVKESK come from the germline V gene. This table comes from immunoSEQ multiplex PCR, and its TCRdb copy is limited to in-frame clones, with some not included. Of 20,000 to 25,000 clones listed, roughly nine tenths are singletons. These data are taken from a study of T cell changes during pregnancy in multiple sclerosis. This TCR derives from a female donor with multiple sclerosis, enrolled in a pregnancy study. The source material was CD8+ T cells from peripheral blood mononuclear cells, sampled after pregnancy. J is TRBJ2-7 and V is TRBV14, with TRBD1 identical over 9 bases. The CDR3 is CASSQPGQGTYEQYF. As DNA, the CDR3 is TGTGCCAGCAGCCAGCCGGGACAGGGAACCTACGAGCAGTACTTC.